Listed here are 20 T cell receptor beta chains from one sample, sequenced in a study of CD8+ T cells in alopecia areata. Extracted from the samples, RNA was reverse transcribed into cDNA to serve as the sequencing template. This table comes from immunoSEQ multiplex PCR, and its TCRdb copy is limited to in-frame clones, with some not included. The data contain 190,000 or so clones, about 60% of them singletons. Indicated treatment: oral pan-JAK inhibitor, 5-10 mg twice daily. Here the sequenced sample was CD8+ T cells sorted from blood, taken at week 24, from a patient treated with tofacitinib. The receptors come from a human donor with alopecia areata.

The chain links TRBV18 to TRBJ2-4, with 10 positions matching TRBD1. The CDR3 covers 15 residues. Germline values: CDR1 KGHSH, CDR2 LQKENI. After removal of 3 bases from V and 3 bases from J, the junction contained 2 bases not matched to a gene. This chain's CDR3 is CASSPDRGNKNIQYF. The CDR3 DNA reads TGTGCCAGCTCACCGGACAGGGGGAACAAAAACATTCAGTACTTC.

V usage is TRBV12-5 and J usage is TRBJ1-1; maybe TRBD1 (5 bases). The CDR3 consists of 12 residues. Germline lookup yields CDR1 LGHNT and CDR2 FRNRAP. Between the trimmed V and J ends, which lost 6 bases and 9 bases, there was a span of 14 bases. The CDR3 region is CASGPGGEKAFF. The CDR3 DNA sequence: TGTGCTAGTGGACCTGGAGGGGAGAAAGCTTTCTTT.

Only one count was recorded for this clone. V usage is TRBV7-9 and J usage is TRBJ1-1, with 8 bases fitting TRBD1. V gave up 4 bases and J gave up 5 bases; unmatched junction bases: 9. The CDR3 has 15 amino acids. The germline V gene encodes CDR1 SEHNR and CDR2 FQNEAQ (reference sequence). The CDR3 sequence: CASSSRDRRLTEAFF. The CDR3 DNA follows: TGTGCCAGCAGCTCAAGGGACAGGAGGCTTACTGAAGCTTTCTTT.

The genes are TRBV15 and TRBJ2-1; the D gene is possibly TRBD1 (6 bases). Trimming took off 11 bases at V and 8 bases at J, with 16 bases between the two ends. Germline loops: CDR1 LNHNV, CDR2 YYDKDF (reference sequence). CDR3 length: 12 amino acids. The CDR3 region is CALSRGGDEQFF. The DNA for the CDR3 is TGTGCCTTAAGTCGAGGGGGAGATGAGCAGTTCTTC.

The J gene is TRBJ2-7, the V gene TRBV5-1; D is possibly TRBD1 (7 bases). CDR3 size: 13 residues. V was pared by 4 bases and J by 7 bases, with 15 bases between. Germline lookup yields CDR1 SGHRS and CDR2 YFSETQ. The CDR3 spells CASSPGGGGEQYF. The CDR3 DNA reads as TGCGCCAGCAGCCCCGGAGGGGGCGGGGAGCAGTACTTC.

This clone was observed a handful of times. The chain uses TRBV2 and TRBJ2-5; the D is unclear. The V gene lost 2 bases and the J gene lost 4 bases, with 8 bases spanning the gap. The V gene's germline CDR1 is SNHLY and CDR2 FYNNEI. The CDR3 runs to 13 residues. The DNA for the CDR3 is TGTGCCAGCAGTGAAATGGGAAGAGAGACCCAGTACTTC. This codes for CASSEMGRETQYF.

The DNA of the CDR3 is TGTGCCAGCAGTGCCTTCGGAGGTGAAGCTTTCTTT. The encoded protein is CASSAFGGEAFF. The chain recombines TRBV25-1 with TRBJ1-1; D unclear. The V and J ends lost 4 bases and 7 bases respectively, with 10 bases between them. This CDR3 region has 12 residues. Per the germline V gene, CDR1 is MGHDK and CDR2 is SYGVNS.

This chain joins TRBV5-6 and TRBJ2-5; no reliable D call. The CDR3 consists of 15 residues. The germline V gene encodes CDR1 SGHDT and CDR2 YYEEEE. The ends were cut back, 0 bases at V and 2 bases at J, with 11 bases in the middle. The CDR3 is CASSLDSWLQETQYF. CDR3 nucleotide sequence: TGTGCCAGCAGCTTGGACAGTTGGTTACAAGAGACCCAGTACTTC.

The rearrangement uses TRBV7-9 and TRBJ1-2, with unresolved D. CDR3 length equals 12 residues. Germline-derived CDR1 and CDR2 are SEHNR and FQNEAQ (reference sequence). The germline V and J ends were trimmed by 4 bases and 4 bases, with 7 bases remaining between them. The CDR3 DNA is TGTGCCAGCAGCTCAAGACCCTATGGCTACACCTTC. This sequence encodes CASSSRPYGYTF.

The rearrangement links TRBV14 to TRBJ1-6, with 10 positions matching TRBD1. With 3 bases clipped from V and 9 bases from J, the junction kept 5 bases outside the gene matches. CDR1 is SGHDN and CDR2 is FVKESK in the germline V gene. The CDR3 contains 15 residues. The CDR3 DNA reads as TGTGCCAGCAGCCAGACCGGGACAGGGGTTTCACCCCTCCACTTT. This sequence encodes CASSQTGTGVSPLHF.

The V and J genes are TRBV6-5 and TRBJ2-7, with a possible D match to TRBD1 (5 bases). This CDR3 region has 13 residues. Germline assignment: CDR1 MNHEY and CDR2 SVGAGI. V lost 5 bases, J lost 5 bases, and 13 bases lay in between. The CDR3 sequence: CASSPVIGDEQYF. The CDR3 DNA follows: TGTGCCAGCAGTCCGGTCATAGGGGACGAGCAGTACTTC.

CDR3 nucleotide sequence: TGTGCCAGCAGCCCGCAGGGGGCCGGGGAGCTGTTTTTT. Translating it yields CASSPQGAGELFF. The chain combines TRBV5-6 with TRBJ2-2; 7 nucleotides agree with TRBD1. Per germline, CDR1 SGHDT and CDR2 YYEEEE. CDR3 length: 13 amino acids. With V trimmed by 4 bases and J by 6 bases, 3 bases remained unmatched.

This clone has a handful of counts. The rearrangement uses TRBV29-1 and TRBJ2-2; 10 positions agree with TRBD1. Germline CDR1 is SQVTM and CDR2 is ANQGSEA. With 4 bases clipped from V and 1 base from J, the junction kept 6 bases outside the gene matches. The length of the CDR3 is 16 residues. This CDR3 is CSVVGTGALNTGELFF. CDR3 DNA sequence: TGCAGCGTTGTTGGGACAGGGGCCCTGAACACCGGGGAGCTGTTTTTT.

The V gene is TRBV29-1, the J gene TRBJ1-2; possibly TRBD1 for D (6 bases). V lost 3 bases and J lost 8, with 13 bases in between. Germline V gene sequence: CDR1 SQVTM, CDR2 ANQGSEA. The CDR3 sequence is 12 residues long. CDR3 coding DNA: TGCAGCGTTGAGAATCAGGGGCTGGGCTACACCTTC. As protein: CSVENQGLGYTF.

This chain uses TRBV9 with TRBJ2-7, with TRBD1 identical over 9 bases. After removal of 3 bases from V and 5 bases from J, the junction contained 9 bases not matched to a gene. The V gene's germline CDR1 is SGDLS and CDR2 YYNGEE. This CDR3 spans 15 amino acids. Written as DNA, the CDR3 is TGTGCCAGCAGCGCAACCGGGACAGGGACTAACGAGCAGTACTTC. Amino acid sequence: CASSATGTGTNEQYF.

The chain is built from TRBV2 and TRBJ1-1; D remains unclear. V dropped 4 bases and J dropped 3 bases, with 6 bases sitting between them. CDR1 is SNHLY, CDR2 FYNNEI, per germline. The CDR3 has 12 amino acids. The CDR3 protein is CASSAWDTEAFF. In DNA form, the CDR3 reads TGTGCCAGCAGTGCCTGGGACACTGAAGCTTTCTTT.

This clone was counted only a few times. The J gene is TRBJ1-1, the V gene TRBV7-6; D call uncertain. In germline, CDR1 is SGHVS, CDR2 FNYEAQ. This CDR3 is 13 amino acids long. V was trimmed by 2 bases and J by 1 base, leaving 5 bases between them. Written as DNA, the CDR3 is TGTGCCAGCAGCTTACGGACGAACACTGAAGCTTTCTTT. As protein: CASSLRTNTEAFF.

This clone was seen a few times. The CDR3 sequence: CSVNRGPNGYTF. The CDR3 region has the DNA TGCAGCGTTAACAGGGGTCCCAATGGCTACACCTTC. This chain connects TRBV29-1 to TRBJ1-2, with TRBD1 matching 7 bases. Germline CDR1 is SQVTM and CDR2 is ANQGSEA. This CDR3 contains 12 residues. V was pared by 5 bases and J by 6 bases, with 6 bases of the junction left unmatched.

The chain combines TRBV7-9 with TRBJ2-3, with D perhaps TRBD1 (5 bases). CDR1 and CDR2 (germline): SEHNR, FQNEAQ (reference sequence). Trimming took 8 bases from V and 2 from J, leaving 8 bases between them. This CDR3 is 12 amino acids long. The CDR3 DNA sequence: TGTGCCAGCCAGGGTACCACAGATACGCAGTATTTT. Translated, it gives CASQGTTDTQYF.

The J gene is TRBJ2-2, the V gene TRBV29-1; weak D call: TRBD1 (6 bases). The CDR3 extends over 12 amino acids. Trimming took 4 bases from V and 6 from J, leaving 9 bases between them. CDR1 and CDR2 (germline): SQVTM, ANQGSEA. This chain's CDR3 is CSVAQGSGELFF. Written as DNA, the CDR3 is TGCAGCGTTGCCCAGGGGTCCGGGGAGCTGTTTTTT.